In this sample, the clone carrying this TCR beta chain turned up a few times. Its antigen remains unknown. These data originate in a study of identical twins. Deletions cut 2 bases from V and 2 bases from J, with 5 bases between. The germline CDR1 and CDR2 sequences are KGHDR and SFDVKD. The CDR3 spans 14 residues. Study-level points and caveats: Not following the same donors, the study drew its conclusions from cross-sectional statistical analysis.

From the 5' RACE reads, TCRdb called clonotypes with MiXCR, one entry per CDR3 protein. The top ten hold around 1.5% of the sample, which has about 890,000 distinct CDR3 sequences, 9% to 15% seen once. These same records also appear under a second study, on yellow fever vaccine responses in identical twins. That paper states: Twins' vaccine T cell response reportedly seemed partly convergent, partly personalized.

What was sequenced was PBMCs. The receptor comes from a woman in her late teens or twenties in good health. This rearrangement joins TRBV24-1 to TRBJ2-2; D gene uncertain. CDR3 sequence: CATSDSPNTGELFF. The CDR3 DNA reads TGTGCCACCAGTGATTCGCCAAACACCGGGGAGCTGTTTTTT.